The 11 T cell receptor beta chains in this list originate from one sample, sequenced in a study of T-cell reconstitution after alpha-beta-depleted transplantation in children. A TCRbeta library incorporating unique molecular identifiers was prepared. MiXCR, applied by TCRdb to the PCR reads, yields one record per CDR3 protein. The sample consists of around 490,000 distinct CDR3 sequences, approximately 10% of them appearing once. Sequences were derived from PBMCs, mostly from graft donor cells, sampled 180 days after TCRalphabeta/CD19-depleted stem cell transplant. Every receptor here comes from a female patient aged 2-10 years who had a stem cell transplant for aplastic anemia, so the T cells may come from the graft donor.

This chain uses TRBV13 with TRBJ2-5; D remains unclear. Germline CDR1 PRHDT, CDR2 FYEKMQ (reference sequence). Trimming removed 4 bases from V and 4 bases from J, with 22 bases in between. The CDR3 has 17 amino acids. The CDR3 loop is CASSYTAEPTLGETQYF. The DNA for the CDR3 is TGTGCCAGCAGCTACACTGCCGAACCTACACTGGGAGAGACCCAGTACTTC.

V usage is TRBV29-1 and J usage is TRBJ2-3; 7 nucleotides match TRBD1. Germline V gene data show CDR1 as SQVTM and CDR2 as ANQGSEA. V lost 6 bases to trimming and J lost 2 bases; unmatched junction nucleotides: 11. The CDR3 consists of 15 residues. DNA of the CDR3: TGCAGCGTCGACAGGGACCAGCGGAACACAGATACGCAGTATTTT. Translation: CSVDRDQRNTDTQYF.

The genes are TRBV6-1 and TRBJ2-2; 9 nucleotides align to TRBD2. From germline, CDR1 is MNHNS and CDR2 SASEGT. Trimming at V came to 8 bases and at J to 4 bases, leaving 20 bases not matched to a gene. The CDR3 sequence is 19 residues long. For the CDR3, the DNA is TGTGCCAGCGGCCAAAACCGGGGTAGCGGGAGACGAGGCACCGGGGAGCTGTTTTTT. It specifies CASGQNRGSGRRGTGELFF.

This clonotype was observed a few times. The chain uses TRBV29-1 and TRBJ1-4; a possible D gene is TRBD1 (6 bases). This CDR3 region has 13 residues. Germline CDR1 is SQVTM and CDR2 is ANQGSEA. V was shortened by 8 bases and J by 5 bases, with 15 bases between the two germline ends. CDR3 sequence reads: CSMLDSVNEKLFF. CDR3 nucleotide sequence: TGCAGCATGCTGGACAGCGTCAATGAAAAACTGTTTTTT.

This clonotype was seen ten or more times. V usage is TRBV9 and J usage is TRBJ1-2; maybe TRBD1 (6 bases). CDR1 and CDR2 from the germline V gene are SGDLS and YYNGEE. Deletions cut 5 bases from V and 4 bases from J, with 21 bases between. The CDR3 is 16 residues long. The CDR3, as DNA: TGTGCCAGCAGTAACCTCGTCTGGACAGTCCCCTATGGCTACACCTTC. Translated, it gives CASSNLVWTVPYGYTF.

This clonotype was counted once. A read error may account for a junction end that differs from germline. The chain has TRBV28 and TRBJ1-4; D is ambiguous. In germline, CDR1 is MDHEN, CDR2 SYDVKM. CDR3 length: 15 amino acids. This chain's CDR3 is CASSFGPATSEKLFF. In nucleotides, the CDR3 is TGTGCCAGCAGTTTCGGGCCTGCAACTAGTGAAAAACTGTTTTTT.

This clonotype has a handful of counts. The V gene is TRBV7-8, the J gene TRBJ2-3; TRBD2 matches 9 bases. The ends lost 1 base at V and 7 bases at J; junction bases unmatched: 12. CDR1 and CDR2 from the germline V gene are SGHVS and FQNEAQ. This CDR3 has 17 amino acids. CDR3 in DNA: TGTGCCAGCAGCTTAGGCCGTGGCGGGAGGGCCCTAAATACGCAGTATTTT. This codes for CASSLGRGGRALNTQYF.

This clonotype occurred a few times. V and J are TRBV12-3 or TRBV12-4 and TRBJ2-7; 7 bases are a match to TRBD1. The J segment lost 0 bases and the V segment lost 8 bases, leaving 7 bases of the junction unmatched. This CDR3 comprises 14 residues. CDR3 amino acids: CASGRSGGSYEQYF. CDR3 nucleotides: TGTGCCAGCGGACGATCAGGGGGCTCCTACGAGCAGTACTTC.

The table lists this clonotype with a few counts. This chain uses TRBV12-5 with TRBJ2-7; 9 bases match TRBD1. CDR1 is LGHNT, CDR2 FRNRAP, per germline. The CDR3 totals 16 residues. Trimming took 3 bases from V and 1 from J; bases not matched to a gene: 7. The CDR3 region is CASGFHSGTGSYEQYV. CDR3 nucleotide sequence: TGTGCTAGTGGTTTCCACAGCGGGACAGGGTCCTACGAGCAGTACGTC.

This clonotype has a count of ten or more. This rearrangement joins TRBV18 to TRBJ2-5; 8 bases align to TRBD2. Germline V gene lookup returns CDR1 KGHSH and CDR2 LQKENI. The CDR3 sequence is 14 residues long. V gave up 8 bases and J gave up 5 bases; unmatched junction bases: 10. CDR3 coding DNA: TGTGCCAGCGCACAAGGACTAGCTAAGGAGACCCAGTACTTC. It yields the protein CASAQGLAKETQYF.

This clonotype was detected ten times or more. J is TRBJ2-5 and V is TRBV3-1, with 7 positions matching TRBD2. Germline V gene sequence: CDR1 LGHDT, CDR2 YNNKEL (reference sequence). The CDR3 totals 15 residues. V lost 1 base to trimming and J lost 3 bases; unmatched junction nucleotides: 5. CDR3 amino acids: CASSQAGTTKETQYF. The CDR3 DNA is TGTGCCAGCAGCCAAGCTGGGACTACCAAAGAGACCCAGTACTTC.